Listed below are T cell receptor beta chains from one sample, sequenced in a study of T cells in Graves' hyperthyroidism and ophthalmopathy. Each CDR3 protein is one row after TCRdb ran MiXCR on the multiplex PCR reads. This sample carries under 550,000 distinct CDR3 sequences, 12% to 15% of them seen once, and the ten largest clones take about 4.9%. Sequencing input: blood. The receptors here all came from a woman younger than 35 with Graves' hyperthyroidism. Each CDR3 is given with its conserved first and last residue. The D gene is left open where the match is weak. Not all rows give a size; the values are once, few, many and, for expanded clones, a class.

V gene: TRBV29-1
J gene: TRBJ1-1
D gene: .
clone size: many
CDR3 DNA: TGCAGCGCCGCAGGGGCTTTCATGAACACTGAAGCTTTCTTT
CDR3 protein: CSAAGAFMNTEAFF

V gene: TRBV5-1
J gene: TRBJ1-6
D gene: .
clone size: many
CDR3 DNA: TGCGCCAGCAGCTTGGACGGGGGCGATAATTCACCCCTCCACTTT
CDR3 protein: CASSLDGGDNSPLHF

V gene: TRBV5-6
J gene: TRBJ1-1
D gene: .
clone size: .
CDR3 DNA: TGTGCCAGCAGCTTGTGGAACAAACCTACTGAAGCTTTCTTT
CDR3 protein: CASSLWNKPTEAFF

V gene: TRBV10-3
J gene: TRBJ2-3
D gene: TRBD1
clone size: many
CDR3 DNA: TGTGCCATCAGTGAGTCTATAGGACAGGGGGCGGATACGCAGTATTTT
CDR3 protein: CAISESIGQGADTQYF

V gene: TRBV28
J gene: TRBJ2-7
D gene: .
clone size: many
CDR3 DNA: TGTGCCAGCAGTGACCCCCGACAGGTCCCAAGATACGAGCAGTACTTC
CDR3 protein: CASSDPRQVPRYEQYF

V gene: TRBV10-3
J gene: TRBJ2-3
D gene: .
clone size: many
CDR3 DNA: TGTGCCGTACTAGTTGGGGCCACAGATACGCAGTATTTT
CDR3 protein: CAVLVGATDTQYF

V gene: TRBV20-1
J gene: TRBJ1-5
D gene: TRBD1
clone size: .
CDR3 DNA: TGCAGTGCTCGGAACAGGGGCCCGAATCAGCCCCAGCATTTT
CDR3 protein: CSARNRGPNQPQHF

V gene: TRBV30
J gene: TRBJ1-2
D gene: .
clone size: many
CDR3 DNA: TGTGCCTGGAGTGTACTTGGGAGTAACTATGGCTACACCTTC
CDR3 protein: CAWSVLGSNYGYTF

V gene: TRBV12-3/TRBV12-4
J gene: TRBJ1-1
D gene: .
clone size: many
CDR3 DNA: TGTGCCAGCAGTTTTTGGGAGAACACTGAAGCTTTCTTT
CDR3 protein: CASSFWENTEAFF

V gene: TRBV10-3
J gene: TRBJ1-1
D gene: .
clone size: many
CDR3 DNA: TGTGCCATCAGTGAGTTTGGGGTAGGGAACACTGAAGCTTTCTTT
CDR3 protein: CAISEFGVGNTEAFF

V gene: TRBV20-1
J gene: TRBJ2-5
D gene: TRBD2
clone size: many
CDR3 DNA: TGCAGTGCCGCCGGGACTAGCGGAGGGGGGGAAGAGACCCAGTACTTC
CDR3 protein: CSAAGTSGGGEETQYF

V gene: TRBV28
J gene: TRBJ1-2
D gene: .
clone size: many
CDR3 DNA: TGTGCCAGCAGTTTGGTCAGCAAGGCGGTCGGCTACACCTTC
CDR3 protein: CASSLVSKAVGYTF

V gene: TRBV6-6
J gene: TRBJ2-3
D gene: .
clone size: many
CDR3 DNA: TGTGCCAGCAGTTACTCCCACGGGGGGGCAGGGGGCACAAATACGCAGTATTTT
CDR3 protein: CASSYSHGGAGGTNTQYF

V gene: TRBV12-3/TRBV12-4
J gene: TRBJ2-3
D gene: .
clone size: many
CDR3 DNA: TGTGCCAGCAGTCCGGAAGGGGACGGGCCCACAGATACGCAGTATTTT
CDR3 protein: CASSPEGDGPTDTQYF

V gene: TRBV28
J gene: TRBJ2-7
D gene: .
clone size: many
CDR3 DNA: TGTGCCAGCAGCTATGACTGGGGGAGGAACTCCTACGAGCAGTACTTC
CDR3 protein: CASSYDWGRNSYEQYF

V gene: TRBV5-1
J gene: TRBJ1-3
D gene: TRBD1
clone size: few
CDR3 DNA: TGCGCCAGCAGCTCATACGCCGGGACAGGGGGATTTGGAAACACCATATATTTT
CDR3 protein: CASSSYAGTGGFGNTIYF

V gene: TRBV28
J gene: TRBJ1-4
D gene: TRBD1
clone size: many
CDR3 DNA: TGTGCCAGCATCGAGGACAGGGAGAGTGAAAAACTGTTTTTT
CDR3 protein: CASIEDRESEKLFF

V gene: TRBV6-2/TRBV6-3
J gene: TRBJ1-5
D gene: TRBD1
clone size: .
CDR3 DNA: TGTGCCAGCAGTTACGTCGGGACAGGGGGTTGGCCCCAGCATTTT
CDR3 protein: CASSYVGTGGWPQHF

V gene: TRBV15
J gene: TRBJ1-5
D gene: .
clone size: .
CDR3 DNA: TGTGCCACCAGCCACCTCAGGACCCGGGAGCCCCAGCATTTT
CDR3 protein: CATSHLRTREPQHF

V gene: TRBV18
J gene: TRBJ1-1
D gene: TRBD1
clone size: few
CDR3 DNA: TGTGCCAGCTCTCGTACAGGGGGTTTAACTGAAGCTTTCTTT
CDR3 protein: CASSRTGGLTEAFF

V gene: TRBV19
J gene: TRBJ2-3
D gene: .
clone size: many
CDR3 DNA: TGTGCCAGTAGTGAGAGGACAGCGCAGGATACGCAGTATTTT
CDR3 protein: CASSERTAQDTQYF

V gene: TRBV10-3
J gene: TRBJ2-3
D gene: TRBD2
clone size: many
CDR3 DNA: TGTGCGACTGGTGAGGGAGGGAGAGATACGCAGTATTTT
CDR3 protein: CATGEGGRDTQYF

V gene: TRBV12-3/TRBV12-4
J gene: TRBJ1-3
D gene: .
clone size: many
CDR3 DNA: TGTGCCAGCAGTCATGGGGGGAACACCATATATTTT
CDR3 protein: CASSHGGNTIYF

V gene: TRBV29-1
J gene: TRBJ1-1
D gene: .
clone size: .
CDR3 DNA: TGCAGCGTTGACTCCCCCCTTTCGTTT
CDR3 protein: CSVDSPLSF

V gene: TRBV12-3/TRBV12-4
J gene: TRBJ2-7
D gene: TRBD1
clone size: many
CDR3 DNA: TGTGCCAGCAGTTTATGGGGACAGGGGGCCCAAGAGCAGTACTTC
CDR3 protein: CASSLWGQGAQEQYF

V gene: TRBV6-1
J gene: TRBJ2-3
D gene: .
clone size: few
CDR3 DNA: TGTGCCAGCAGTACGGAGTCAGATACGCAGTATTTT
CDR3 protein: CASSTESDTQYF

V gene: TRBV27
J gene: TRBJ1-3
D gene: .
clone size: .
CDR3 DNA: TGTGCCAACAGCAGTAACAGAACGGGAAACACCATATATTTT
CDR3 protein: CANSSNRTGNTIYF

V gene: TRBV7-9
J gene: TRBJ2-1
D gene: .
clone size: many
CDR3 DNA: TGTGCCAGCAGCTTGTGGGAGGCCCTCGACAATGAGCAGTTCTTC
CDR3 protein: CASSLWEALDNEQFF

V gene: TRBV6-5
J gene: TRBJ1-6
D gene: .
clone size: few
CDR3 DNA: TGTGCCAGCAGTTACTCGTCCCCATTTAATTCACCCCTCCACTTT
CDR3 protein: CASSYSSPFNSPLHF